These 6 T cell receptor beta chains were sequenced from one sample in a study of blood T cell repertoires in COVID-19. Using immunoSEQ multiplex PCR, the repertoire was profiled, and TCRdb retains in-frame clones only, with some absent. The data show about 45,000 clones, around nine tenths seen once. Sample: peripheral blood. Source of these receptors: a human donor in a cohort sampled during active COVID-19.

This chain joins TRBV27 and TRBJ2-6, with TRBD1 identical over 10 bases. This CDR3 is 18 amino acids long. Germline CDR1 reads MNHEY; CDR2 reads SMNVEV (reference sequence). With V trimmed by 0 bases and J by 3 bases, 5 bases remained unmatched. CDR3 DNA: TGTGCCAGCAGTTTATCCGGGACAGGGGTTGTTGGGGCCAACGTCCTGACTTTC. The encoded protein is CASSLSGTGVVGANVLTF.

J is TRBJ2-7 and V is TRBV7-6; TRBD2 might be the D (5 bases). V was shortened by 0 bases and J by 2 bases, with 14 bases between the two germline ends. The germline V gene has CDR1 SGHVS and CDR2 FNYEAQ. The CDR3 extends over 16 amino acids. The CDR3 coding sequence is TGTGCCAGCAGCTTAGCTGGCCGGACTCCTACCTACGAGCAGTACTTC. Its translation: CASSLAGRTPTYEQYF.

This chain joins TRBV4-3 and TRBJ1-4; D is unresolved. The length of the CDR3 is 15 residues. The ends were cut back, 0 bases at V and 4 bases at J, with 9 bases in the middle. Germline V gene sequence: CDR1 LGHNA, CDR2 YSLEER. CDR3 nucleotides: TGCGCCAGCAGCCAAGACGCGGCGGTTAATGAAAAACTGTTTTTT. Its translation is CASSQDAAVNEKLFF.

This clone has only one observation. This rearrangement joins TRBV19 to TRBJ2-1, with D possibly being TRBD1 (6 bases). V was trimmed by 6 bases and J by 0 bases, leaving 9 bases between them. Looked up from germline, CDR1 is LNHDA and CDR2 is SQIVND (reference sequence). The length of the CDR3 is 14 residues. This chain's CDR3 is CASRGTYSYNEQFF. Here the CDR3 DNA reads TGTGCCAGTAGGGGGACATACTCCTACAATGAGCAGTTCTTC. The full variable domain, its missing parts supplied by reference TRBV19 and TRBJ2-1, is DGGITQSPKYLFRKEGQNVTLSCEQNLNHDAMYWYRQDPGQGLRLIYYSQIVNDFQKGDIAEGYSVSREKKESFPLTVTSAQKNPTAFYLCASRGTYSYNEQFFGPGTRLTVL.

This chain connects TRBV18 to TRBJ2-7; 11 bases align to TRBD2. This CDR3 has 16 residues. The ends lost 5 bases at V and 1 base at J; junction bases unmatched: 7. Per germline, CDR1 KGHSH and CDR2 LQKENI. As DNA, the CDR3 is TGTGCCAGCTCATCGACGGCTAGCGGGAGGTCCTACGAGCAGTACTTC. Protein: CASSSTASGRSYEQYF.

The rearrangement uses TRBV7-8 and TRBJ2-5; D not certain. Germline CDR1 is SGHVS and CDR2 is FQNEAQ. V was shortened by 1 base and J by 2 bases, with 5 bases between the two germline ends. The CDR3 extends over 13 amino acids. This chain's CDR3 is CASSLDRQETQYF. The CDR3 DNA sequence: TGTGCCAGCAGCTTAGACAGACAAGAGACCCAGTACTTC. Using reference TRBV7-8 and TRBJ2-5 for the parts outside the CDR3, the full variable domain is GAGVSQSPRYKVAKRGQDVALRCDPISGHVSLFWYQQALGQGPEFLTYFQNEAQLDKSGLPSDRFFAERPEGSVSTLKIQRTQQEDSAVYLCASSLDRQETQYFGPGTRLLVL.